A single sample is the source of the 30 T cell receptor beta chains below, sequenced in a study of control samples from healthy donors and cancer patients. Measured with immunoSEQ multiplex PCR; TCRdb has only the in-frame clones, and not every one. The sample shows about 220,000 clones, roughly 94% of them seen only once. Sequenced material: blood. Receptors were obtained from a man aged 45-65 years in good health.

The chain links TRBV28 to TRBJ1-2; D gene uncertain. This CDR3 has 13 residues. Germline values: CDR1 MDHEN, CDR2 SYDVKM. The ends were cut back, 10 bases at V and 2 bases at J, with 14 bases in the middle. The CDR3 region is CATIRRANYGYTF. The CDR3 DNA reads as TGTGCCACCATCCGCCGGGCAAACTATGGCTACACCTTC.

The rearrangement joins TRBV14 to TRBJ2-1; D remains unclear. The length of the CDR3 is 12 residues. Trimming shortened V by 2 bases and J by 12 bases, and 11 bases separated the two germline ends. In germline, CDR1 is SGHDN, CDR2 FVKESK. CDR3 residues: CASSQYANGQFF. CDR3 nucleotide sequence: TGTGCCAGCAGCCAATACGCGAACGGGCAGTTCTTC.

This chain connects TRBV18 to TRBJ1-1; D remains ambiguous. This CDR3 contains 14 residues. Per the germline V gene, CDR1 is KGHSH and CDR2 is LQKENI. Deletions cut 0 bases from V and 4 bases from J, with 9 bases between. The CDR3 reads CASSPPLESTEAFF. In nucleotides, the CDR3 is TGTGCCAGCTCACCACCGCTGGAAAGCACTGAAGCTTTCTTT.

The chain is built from TRBV29-1 and TRBJ1-2, with TRBD1 matching over 9 bases. Germline V gives CDR1 SQVTM, CDR2 ANQGSEA. With 6 bases clipped from V and 8 bases from J, the junction kept 7 bases outside the gene matches. The CDR3 loop spans 12 amino acids. This CDR3 is CSVGTGGRGYTF. The CDR3, as DNA: TGCAGCGTCGGAACAGGGGGCAGGGGCTACACCTTC.

The rearrangement joins TRBV5-5 to TRBJ1-5, with D unclear. From germline, CDR1 is SGHKS and CDR2 YYEKEE (reference sequence). V lost 1 base to trimming and J lost 0 bases, with 8 bases between them. The CDR3 runs 15 residues. CDR3 region: CASSLWPDSNQPQHF. The CDR3 DNA reads as TGTGCCAGCAGCTTGTGGCCAGATAGCAATCAGCCCCAGCATTTT.

The J gene is TRBJ1-4, the V gene TRBV5-6; D is unresolved. CDR3 size: 14 residues. The V end was cut by 5 bases, the J end by 8 bases, with 16 bases between. Germline V lookup: CDR1 SGHDT, CDR2 YYEEEE. DNA for the CDR3: TGTGCCAGCAGACTCAATTCTCCGCGGGAAAAACTGTTTTTT. This encodes CASRLNSPREKLFF.

The chain links TRBV4-1 to TRBJ1-1; no clear D gene. There are 15 residues in the CDR3. CDR1 and CDR2 from the germline V gene are MGHRA and YSYEKL. The ends were cut back, 0 bases at V and 4 bases at J, with 12 bases in the middle. The CDR3 region has the DNA TGCGCCAGCAGCCAAGAAAGCTATCGGGGCACTGAAGCTTTCTTT. Its translation: CASSQESYRGTEAFF.

The chain combines TRBV11-1 with TRBJ2-2, with 9 nucleotides matching TRBD1. Germline CDR1 SGHAT, CDR2 FQDESV (reference sequence). V shed 3 bases and J 5 bases; nucleotides not matched to a gene: 1. The CDR3 totals 14 residues. CDR3 nucleotides: TGTGCCAGCAGCTTGACAGGGGGGACCGGGGAGCTGTTTTTT. This codes for CASSLTGGTGELFF.

The rearrangement links TRBV4-1 to TRBJ1-3; D is unresolved. The CDR3 is 14 amino acids. Per the germline V gene, CDR1 is MGHRA and CDR2 is YSYEKL. V was clipped by 1 base and J by 2 bases, with 6 bases between them. CDR3 protein: CASSQGGPGNTIYF. For the CDR3, the DNA is TGCGCCAGCAGCCAAGGAGGGCCTGGAAACACCATATATTTT.

In this sample, this clone turned up once. This rearrangement joins TRBV13 to TRBJ2-5; D is uncertain. Looked up from germline, CDR1 is PRHDT and CDR2 is FYEKMQ (reference sequence). CDR3 length: 14 amino acids. V was trimmed by 0 bases and J by 1 base, leaving 6 bases between them. The CDR3 DNA reads as TGTGCCAGCAGCTTAGGACAGATCCAAGAGACCCAGTACTTC. It codes for CASSLGQIQETQYF.

The CDR3 sequence: CASSLIEAVPGYTF. For the CDR3, the DNA is TGTGCCAGCAGTTTAATAGAGGCAGTACCTGGCTACACCTTC. This sequence joins TRBV27 and TRBJ1-2; unclear D gene. The CDR3 sequence is 14 residues long. Germline-derived CDR1 and CDR2 are MNHEY and SMNVEV (reference sequence). The V gene lost 2 bases and the J gene lost 7 bases, with 14 bases spanning the gap.

The chain is built from TRBV19 and TRBJ2-5, with D unclear. The CDR3 consists of 16 residues. V gave up 6 bases and J gave up 5 bases, with 22 bases separating them. Germline assignment: CDR1 LNHDA and CDR2 SQIVND (reference sequence). The CDR3 DNA sequence: TGTGCCAGTAGCCCACCTCGCCTTGGAACGGTTGAGACCCAGTACTTC. Translated, it gives CASSPPRLGTVETQYF.

This clone was found a few times. The sample holds other DNA sequences that translate to the same CDR3. This rearrangement joins TRBV4-1 to TRBJ1-4; 7 bases match TRBD1. The trim removed 1 base at V and 6 bases at J, leaving 5 bases unmatched. The CDR3 has 15 residues. Germline V CDR1 and CDR2: MGHRA, YSYEKL. The CDR3 sequence: CASSQGDREHEKLFF. The CDR3, as DNA: TGCGCCAGCAGCCAAGGTGACAGGGAGCATGAAAAACTGTTTTTT.

V gene TRBV18 combines with J gene TRBJ1-5; D is uncertain. The germline V gene encodes CDR1 KGHSH and CDR2 LQKENI. V was clipped by 4 bases and J by 2 bases, with 6 bases between them. This CDR3 is 13 amino acids long. In DNA form, the CDR3 reads TGTGCCAGCTCACAGGCGGGCAATCAGCCCCAGCATTTT. Its protein is CASSQAGNQPQHF.

This chain links TRBV28 with TRBJ2-1; 9 positions agree with TRBD2. Trimming took 2 bases from V and 9 from J; bases not matched to a gene: 14. The length of the CDR3 is 17 residues. Germline V lookup: CDR1 MDHEN, CDR2 SYDVKM. Here the CDR3 reads CASSLLAGTSKRGEQFF. CDR3 DNA sequence: TGTGCCAGCAGTTTACTTGCCGGGACTAGCAAGAGGGGTGAGCAGTTCTTC.

The genes are TRBV5-1 and TRBJ1-1, with 10 bases lining up with TRBD1. The length of the CDR3 is 13 residues. With V trimmed by 3 bases and J by 5 bases, 1 base remained unmatched. Germline V gives CDR1 SGHRS, CDR2 YFSETQ. The CDR3 reads CASSWDRGTEAFF. The CDR3 nucleotides read TGCGCCAGCAGCTGGGACAGGGGAACTGAAGCTTTCTTT.

Remarks on this clone: This specimen includes other DNA sequences encoding the same CDR3. The gene calls are TRBV27 and TRBJ1-5; unclear D gene. Germline values: CDR1 MNHEY, CDR2 SMNVEV (reference sequence). This CDR3 is 14 amino acids long. Trimming cost V 3 bases and J 1 base, with 7 bases left between them. CDR3 nucleotide sequence: TGTGCCAGCAGTTTTGGAGGGAGCAATCAGCCCCAGCATTTT. This translates into CASSFGGSNQPQHF.

This chain uses TRBV11-2 with TRBJ2-7, with TRBD1 identical over 8 bases. The junction had 1 base not matched to a gene; V was cut back by 1 base and J by 2 bases. There are 14 residues in the CDR3. The germline V gene has CDR1 SGHAT and CDR2 FQNNGV. This CDR3 is CASSLGGQAYEQYV. The CDR3 DNA reads as TGTGCCAGCAGCTTAGGGGGACAGGCCTACGAGCAGTACGTC.

A few counts support this clone. This sequence joins TRBV19 and TRBJ1-4; TRBD1 is a possible D gene (5 bases). The CDR3 consists of 16 residues. Germline loops: CDR1 LNHDA, CDR2 SQIVND (reference sequence). Trimming took off 8 bases at V and 5 bases at J, with 21 bases between the two ends. The CDR3 reads CASFHSRTGRNEKLFF. The CDR3 coding sequence is TGTGCCAGTTTCCACAGCCGGACGGGGCGGAATGAAAAACTGTTTTTT.

V and J are TRBV6-5 and TRBJ2-7; TRBD1 matches at 9 bases. V dropped 6 bases and J dropped 2; count of bases not matched to a gene: 8. Looked up from germline, CDR1 is MNHEY and CDR2 is SVGAGI. This CDR3 contains 15 residues. CDR3: CASRRGQGGTYEQYF. In DNA form, the CDR3 reads TGTGCCAGCAGAAGGGGACAGGGAGGGACCTACGAGCAGTACTTC.

The chain carries TRBV6-2 or TRBV6-3 and TRBJ2-7; D is unclear. CDR1 MNHEY and CDR2 SVGEGT come from the germline V gene. The CDR3 spans 14 residues. The ends were cut back, 6 bases at V and 1 base at J, with 13 bases in the middle. The CDR3 is CASSGKSLSYEQYF. CDR3 nucleotides: TGTGCCAGCAGCGGAAAATCCCTGTCCTACGAGCAGTACTTC.

The chain employs TRBV18 and TRBJ2-1; D may correspond to TRBD1 or TRBD2 (9 bases each). V was cut by 3 bases and J by 10 bases, with 19 bases left in between. Germline V CDR1 and CDR2: KGHSH, LQKENI. The CDR3 length is 15 residues. DNA of the CDR3: TGTGCCAGCTCACCGTCCCTAGCGGGGACAGGGGAGCAGTTCTTC. Its protein product is CASSPSLAGTGEQFF.

This clone was detected once. The J gene is TRBJ2-7, the V gene TRBV6-5, with TRBD1 as a possible D gene (6 bases). Trimming pared 4 bases from V and 4 bases from J, leaving 8 bases between. Germline-derived CDR1 and CDR2 are MNHEY and SVGAGI. CDR3 size: 12 residues. The CDR3 sequence is CASSSQGYEQYF. In DNA form, the CDR3 reads TGTGCCAGCAGTTCACAGGGTTACGAGCAGTACTTC.

The rearrangement joins TRBV6-5 to TRBJ1-1, with D hard to call. There are 14 residues in the CDR3. The germline gives CDR1 MNHEY, CDR2 SVGAGI. Trimming removed 7 bases from V and 4 bases from J, with 16 bases in between. The CDR3 here is CASTQLGVGTEAFF. CDR3 bases: TGTGCCAGCACTCAACTTGGGGTCGGCACTGAAGCTTTCTTT.

The gene calls are TRBV4-2 and TRBJ2-2; no clear D gene. Germline CDR1 LGHNA, CDR2 YNFKEQ. Trimming left V 2 bases short and J 0 bases short, with 10 bases between. The CDR3 totals 16 residues. CDR3 in DNA: TGTGCCAGCAGCCAACGGTACAGCTCGAACACCGGGGAGCTGTTTTTT. Translation gives CASSQRYSSNTGELFF.

This clone has just one count. The gene calls are TRBV11-2 and TRBJ1-5, with TRBD1 as a possible D gene (5 bases). CDR1 is SGHAT, CDR2 FQNNGV, per germline. V lost 1 base, J lost 5 bases, and 12 bases lay in between. The CDR3 length is 15 residues. CDR3 amino acids: CASSLAVGADQPQHF. The CDR3 bases are TGTGCCAGCAGCTTAGCGGTCGGGGCGGATCAGCCCCAGCATTTT.

The rearrangement joins TRBV18 to TRBJ2-7, with 8 bases identical to TRBD1. Germline V gene data show CDR1 as KGHSH and CDR2 as LQKENI. V shed 0 bases and J 0 bases; nucleotides not matched to a gene: 4. This CDR3 has 16 amino acids. The CDR3 protein is CASSPPGTGRSYEQYV. In DNA, the CDR3 is TGTGCCAGCTCACCACCAGGGACAGGTCGCTCCTACGAGCAGTACGTC.

The V and J genes are TRBV19 and TRBJ1-1; D may be TRBD1 (5 bases). The V gene's germline CDR1 is LNHDA and CDR2 SQIVND (reference sequence). This CDR3 spans 17 amino acids. The V end lost 4 bases, the J end lost 4 bases, and 22 bases lay between the germline ends. The CDR3 loop reads CASSSRAARTSFTEAFF. The CDR3 bases are TGTGCCAGTAGTAGCAGGGCTGCGCGAACTTCGTTCACTGAAGCTTTCTTT. The full variable domain, rest sourced from reference TRBV19 and TRBJ1-1, is DGGITQSPKYLFRKEGQNVTLSCEQNLNHDAMYWYRQDPGQGLRLIYYSQIVNDFQKGDIAEGYSVSREKKESFPLTVTSAQKNPTAFYLCASSSRAARTSFTEAFFGQGTRLTVV.

Worth noting for this clone: The same CDR3 arises from other DNA sequences in this sample as well. The J gene is TRBJ2-3, the V gene TRBV5-1, with TRBD1 matching over 9 bases. After removal of 0 bases from V and 6 bases from J, the junction contained 5 bases not matched to a gene. The CDR3 length is 15 residues. Germline V gene data show CDR1 as SGHRS and CDR2 as YFSETQ. The DNA for the CDR3 is TGCGCCAGCAGCTTGGGGACAGGGGTCGGGGATACGCAGTATTTT. Translated, it gives CASSLGTGVGDTQYF. The entire variable domain, with the rest obtained from reference TRBV5-1 and TRBJ2-3, is as follows: KAGVTQTPRYLIKTRGQQVTLSCSPISGHRSVSWYQQTPGQGLQFLFEYFSETQRNKGNFPGRFSGRQFSNSRSEMNVSTLELGDSALYLCASSLGTGVGDTQYFGPGTRLTVL.

This clone was detected only a few times. The rearrangement links TRBV2 to TRBJ1-4; D perhaps matches TRBD1 (5 bases). Germline V gene data show CDR1 as SNHLY and CDR2 as FYNNEI. The CDR3 runs 13 residues. Trimming removed 5 bases from V and 8 bases from J, with 12 bases in between. The CDR3 is CASSWQGREKLFF. CDR3 coding DNA: TGTGCCAGCAGTTGGCAGGGTAGGGAAAAACTGTTTTTT.